This T cell receptor (beta chain) was observed in a study of technical replicates of blood from a few donors. Trimming left V 0 bases short and J 1 base short, with 12 bases between. The CDR3 totals 16 residues. CDR1 is SGHNT and CDR2 is YYREEE in the germline V gene (reference sequence). Assay: immunoSEQ multiplex PCR; the TCRdb copy retains only in-frame clones and omits some. In the table there are 68,000 or so clones, about 90% of which are singletons. The specimen sequenced was T cells isolated from PBMCs. The sequence was collected from a human donor in good health. The V and J genes are TRBV5-4 and TRBJ2-3; possibly TRBD1 for D (6 bases). In nucleotides, the CDR3 is TGTGCCAGCAGCTTGGACCAGGGGTCCGGCACAGATACGCAGTATTTT. Translating gives CASSLDQGSGTDTQYF.